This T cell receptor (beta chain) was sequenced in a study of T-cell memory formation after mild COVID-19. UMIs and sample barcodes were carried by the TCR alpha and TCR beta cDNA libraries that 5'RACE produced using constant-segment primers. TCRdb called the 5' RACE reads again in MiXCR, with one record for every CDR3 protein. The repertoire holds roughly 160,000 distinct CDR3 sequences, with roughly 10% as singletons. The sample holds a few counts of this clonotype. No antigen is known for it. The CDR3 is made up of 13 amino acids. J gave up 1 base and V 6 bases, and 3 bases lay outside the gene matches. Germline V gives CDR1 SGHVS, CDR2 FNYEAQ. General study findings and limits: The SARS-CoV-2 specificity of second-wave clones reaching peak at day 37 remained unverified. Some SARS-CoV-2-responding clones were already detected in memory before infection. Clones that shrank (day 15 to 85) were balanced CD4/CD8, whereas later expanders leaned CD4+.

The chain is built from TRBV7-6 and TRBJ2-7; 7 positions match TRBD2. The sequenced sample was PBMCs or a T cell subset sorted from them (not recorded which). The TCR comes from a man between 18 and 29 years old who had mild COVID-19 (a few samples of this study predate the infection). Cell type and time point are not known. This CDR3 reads CASRPGGSYEQYF. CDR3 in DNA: TGTGCCAGCAGACCCGGGGGGTCCTACGAGCAGTACTTC.